A selection of T cell receptor beta chains follows, all from one sample in a study of blood T cell repertoires in COVID-19. TCRdb's copy holds only in-frame clones and misses some; the assay was immunoSEQ multiplex PCR. The sample includes some 110,000 clones, around 80% of them seen just once. The specimen was peripheral blood. These receptors were obtained from a woman in her 70s with acute or convalescent COVID-19. Each CDR3 is given with its conserved first and last residue. D genes are given only for firm matches. The size of a clone is reported for some rows only, either as once, few or many, or as a class for expanded clones.

>TRBD2|NA|TRBJ2-7|TRBV7-9
CASSIGLADYEQYF
TGTGCCAGCAGCATAGGCCTAGCGGACTACGAGCAGTACTTC
>NA|NA|TRBJ2-2|TRBV2
CATGASAAGELFF
TGTGCCACCGGGGCTAGCGCCGCCGGGGAGCTGTTTTTT
>NA|NA|TRBJ2-3|TRBV28
CASGSTDTQYF
TGTGCCAGCGGCTCCACAGATACGCAGTATTTT
>NA|NA|TRBJ2-5|TRBV30
CAWNGLSKGKERDQETQYF
TGTGCCTGGAATGGGTTGAGTAAGGGTAAAGAGAGGGACCAAGAGACCCAGTACTTC
>NA|NA|TRBJ2-1|TRBV5-1
CASSLRSGLYNEQFF
TGCGCCAGCAGCTTGCGTAGCGGACTATACAATGAGCAGTTCTTC
>NA|once|TRBJ2-1|TRBV5-1
CASSIGGPGNEQFF
TGCGCCAGCAGTATCGGGGGTCCCGGCAATGAGCAGTTCTTC
>TRBD2|once|TRBJ2-3|TRBV2
CASSNSGPTDTQYF
TGTGCCAGCAGCAATAGCGGGCCCACAGATACGCAGTATTTT
>TRBD1|few|TRBJ2-4|TRBV2
CASTPRGTGDPKNIQYF
TGTGCCAGCACTCCCCGTGGGACAGGGGATCCCAAAAACATTCAGTACTTC
>NA|NA|TRBJ2-7|TRBV10-3
CAISEAGSSYEQYF
TGTGCCATCAGTGAGGCGGGGAGCTCCTACGAGCAGTACTTC
>NA|NA|TRBJ2-1|TRBV2
CASGGRGYNEQFF
TGTGCCAGTGGAGGCAGGGGCTACAATGAGCAGTTCTTC
>NA|NA|TRBJ2-1|TRBV5-4
CASSLVAGANNEQFF
TGTGCCAGCAGCTTGGTGGCGGGGGCCAACAATGAGCAGTTCTTC
>TRBD1|NA|TRBJ1-2|TRBV25-1
CASSETGAGYTF
TGTGCCAGCAGTGAAACAGGGGCTGGCTACACCTTC
>TRBD1|NA|TRBJ2-4|TRBV5-8
CASSLTRQGYLYF
TGTGCCAGCAGCTTAACGAGACAGGGATATCTGTACTTC
>NA|NA|TRBJ1-2|TRBV6-5
CASTRDTFYGYTF
TGTGCCAGCACCCGTGACACATTCTATGGCTACACCTTC
>NA|once|TRBJ1-2|TRBV4-1
CASSLNQGLGYTF
TGCGCCAGCAGCCTGAATCAGGGGCTTGGCTACACCTTC
>TRBD1|NA|TRBJ1-2|TRBV18
CASSPTGEPLSGYTF
TGTGCCAGCTCACCCACAGGGGAGCCTCTCTCTGGCTACACCTTC
>TRBD1|NA|TRBJ2-7|TRBV9
CASSADRVGEQYF
TGTGCCAGCAGCGCGGACAGGGTGGGCGAGCAGTACTTC
>TRBD1|NA|TRBJ2-2|TRBV28
CASSTDLGQGRGGELFF
TGTGCCAGCTCAACCGACCTCGGACAGGGAAGAGGCGGGGAGCTGTTTTTT
>TRBD1|NA|TRBJ1-1|TRBV19
CASSGQGGLLNTEAFF
TGTGCCAGTTCGGGACAGGGGGGCCTCCTGAACACTGAAGCTTTCTTT
>NA|NA|TRBJ1-1|TRBV3-1/TRBV3-2
CASSQDWGAAEAFF
TGTGCCAGCAGCCAAGATTGGGGAGCCGCTGAAGCTTTCTTT
>NA|NA|TRBJ1-5|TRBV19
CATQTGPGSNQPQHF
TGTGCCACTCAGACAGGCCCTGGGAGCAATCAGCCCCAGCATTTT
>NA|NA|TRBJ2-3|TRBV7-9
CASSLEVGGSTDTQYF
TGTGCCAGCAGCTTAGAGGTGGGGGGATCGACAGATACGCAGTATTTT
>NA|few|TRBJ1-1|TRBV2
CASGRDKTEAFF
TGTGCCAGCGGTCGGGACAAGACTGAAGCTTTCTTT
>TRBD2|few|TRBJ2-1|TRBV9
CASSAGSRGLAGAAEQFF
TGTGCCAGCAGCGCCGGATCCCGGGGACTAGCGGGAGCCGCCGAGCAGTTCTTC
>TRBD2|few|TRBJ2-1|TRBV19
CASSFLAGIKGEQFF
TGTGCCAGTAGTTTCCTAGCGGGAATAAAGGGTGAGCAGTTCTTC
>TRBD2|NA|TRBJ2-1|TRBV28
CASSLSSGGRNEQFF
TGTGCCAGCAGCCTCTCTAGCGGGGGTAGGAATGAGCAGTTCTTC
>NA|NA|TRBJ2-1|TRBV5-1
CASSFGASDNEQFF
TGCGCCAGCAGCTTTGGGGCGTCGGACAATGAGCAGTTCTTC
>NA|NA|TRBJ2-1|TRBV7-3
CASSSGLVNEQFF
TGTGCCAGCAGCTCTGGGCTGGTTAATGAGCAGTTCTTC
>NA|NA|TRBJ2-1|TRBV5-1
CASSLQTGEGKGEQFF
TGCGCCAGCAGCTTACAAACGGGAGAGGGTAAGGGTGAGCAGTTCTTC
>NA|NA|TRBJ2-7|TRBV12-3/TRBV12-4
CASSPGYEQYF
TGTGCCAGCAGTCCGGGGTACGAGCAGTACTTC
>TRBD2|few|TRBJ2-5|TRBV28
CASGLGGETQYF
TGTGCCAGCGGCCTGGGGGGGGAGACCCAGTACTTC
>NA|NA|TRBJ2-2|TRBV6-4
CASSDSSRGTGELFF
TGTGCCAGCAGTGACTCAAGCAGGGGCACCGGGGAGCTGTTTTTT
>NA|NA|TRBJ1-4|TRBV6-6
CASEQGTEKLFF
TGTGCCAGCGAACAGGGAACTGAAAAACTGTTTTTT
>TRBD1|NA|TRBJ1-6|TRBV28
CASSLTGTRPLHF
TGTGCCAGCAGTTTGACAGGGACGAGGCCCCTCCACTTT
>TRBD2|NA|TRBJ2-5|TRBV5-6
CASSFSGGETQYF
TGTGCCAGCAGCTTTAGCGGGGGGGAGACCCAGTACTTC
>TRBD1|NA|TRBJ1-2|TRBV2
CASSADRDYGYTF
TGTGCCAGCAGCGCCGACAGGGACTATGGCTACACCTTC
>TRBD2|NA|TRBJ2-7|TRBV2
CASSPGTSGSNEQYF
TGTGCCAGCAGTCCGGGGACTAGCGGGAGTAATGAGCAGTACTTC
>NA|NA|TRBJ1-1|TRBV6-1
CASSEGQALGNTEAFF
TGTGCCAGCAGTGAAGGTCAGGCGTTGGGGAACACTGAAGCTTTCTTT
>TRBD1|NA|TRBJ1-1|TRBV6-1
CASRTTGGSVEAFF
TGTGCCAGCAGAACTACAGGGGGCTCGGTTGAAGCTTTCTTT
>NA|NA|TRBJ2-5|TRBV10-3
CAISEGSNGQETQYF
TGTGCCATCAGTGAGGGGAGCAATGGGCAAGAGACCCAGTACTTC
>TRBD1|once|TRBJ1-3|TRBV30
CAWRGRTGLGNTIYF
TGTGCCTGGAGAGGCCGGACAGGGCTTGGAAACACCATATATTTT
>NA|NA|TRBJ2-3|TRBV9
CASSVPGGLGADTQYF
TGTGCCAGCAGCGTCCCCGGGGGGCTGGGCGCAGATACGCAGTATTTT
>NA|once|TRBJ1-4|TRBV5-4
CASSLGFGTNEKLFF
TGTGCCAGCAGCTTGGGTTTTGGCACTAATGAAAAACTGTTTTTT
>TRBD1|NA|TRBJ1-6|TRBV9
CASSSNRDREPLHF
TGTGCCAGCAGCTCCAACCGGGACAGAGAACCCCTCCACTTT
>TRBD2|NA|TRBJ2-1|TRBV11-1
CASSLGGERNEQFF
TGTGCCAGCAGCTTGGGGGGGGAGAGAAATGAGCAGTTCTTC
>TRBD2|NA|TRBJ2-1|TRBV19
CASSIVAGAYNEQFF
TGTGCCAGTAGTATAGTGGCGGGGGCCTACAATGAGCAGTTCTTC
>TRBD1|NA|TRBJ1-3|TRBV6-5
CASSWTGAGNTIYF
TGTGCCAGCAGTTGGACAGGGGCTGGAAACACCATATATTTT
>TRBD2|NA|TRBJ2-7|TRBV30
CAWGEAGTHEQYF
TGTGCCTGGGGGGAAGCGGGAACGCACGAGCAGTACTTC
>NA|NA|TRBJ1-4|TRBV2
CASSLKRTNEKLFF
TGTGCCAGCAGCTTAAAGAGGACTAATGAAAAACTGTTTTTT